What follows are 14 T cell receptor beta chains derived from one specimen sequenced in a study of T cells in women clearing cervical HPV infection. Only in-frame clones appear in the TCRdb table, and some are missing; sequencing was by immunoSEQ multiplex PCR. The sample totals 40,000 to 55,000 clones. Sequenced: blood buffy coat. The source is a woman between 18 and 70 years old with a cervical HPV16 infection that either progressed to CIN3+ or cleared (not recorded which).

Points on this clone: The sequence runs out 3 residues before the end of the CDR3; the remainder is reconstructed from the germline J gene. The chain has TRBV7-2 and TRBJ2-5, with 8 bases lining up with TRBD2. The trim removed 2 bases at V and 1 base at J, leaving 3 bases unmatched. CDR1 and CDR2 from the germline V gene are SGHTA and FQGNSA. CDR3 size: 15 residues. The sequenced part of the CDR3 DNA is TGTGCCAGCAGCTTAAGGGGACTAGGCCAAGAGACC. Translation gives CASSLRGLGQET. The whole CDR3 sequence is CASSLRGLGQETQYF.

About this clone itself: The CDR3 end lies 3 residues beyond the end of the read and is filled in from the germline J gene. The V gene is TRBV5-6, the J gene TRBJ2-2, with D hard to call. V was clipped by 1 base and J by 8 bases, with 6 bases between them. CDR1 is SGHDT, CDR2 YYEEEE, per germline. The CDR3 contains 12 residues. CDR3 DNA (partial): TGTGCCAGCAGCTTGTTTCCTGGGGAG. Translated, it gives CASSLFPGE. The whole CDR3 region reads CASSLFPGELFF.

The sequenced part of the CDR3 DNA is TGTGCCAGTTCGCCCCAAGGGGTCATCACAGATACG. It yields the protein CASSPQGVITDT. The full CDR3 protein reads CASSPQGVITDTQYF. The rearrangement uses TRBV19 and TRBJ2-3, with a weak D call TRBD1 (5 bases). The read gets to within 3 residues of the CDR3 end, and the germline J gene fills in the rest. The CDR3 totals 15 residues. V was clipped by 8 bases and J by 2 bases, with 17 bases between them. From germline, CDR1 is LNHDA and CDR2 SQIVND (reference sequence).

On this clone itself: With the read ending 3 residues before the CDR3 end, the germline J gene is used to fill in that end. The rearrangement joins TRBV6-1 to TRBJ1-5; D not resolved. The germline V gene encodes CDR1 MNHNS and CDR2 SASEGT. Between the trimmed V and J ends, which lost 3 bases and 3 bases, there was a span of 9 bases. This CDR3 spans 14 amino acids. The sequenced CDR3 bases are TGTGCCAGCAGTGACACACAGTACAATCAGCCC. The encoded protein is CASSDTQYNQP. The CDR3 in full is CASSDTQYNQPQHF.

Points on this clone: The read stops 3 residues short of the end of the CDR3; the missing end is completed from the germline J gene. The chain is built from TRBV30 and TRBJ1-6; TRBD1 is a possible D gene (5 bases). Germline-derived CDR1 and CDR2 are GTSNPN and SVGIG (reference sequence). The germline V and J ends were trimmed by 2 bases and 7 bases, with 12 bases remaining between them. The CDR3 contains 14 residues. The CDR3 loop reads CAWSYDSMNSPLHF. The CDR3 bases that were read are TGTGCCTGGAGTTATGACAGCATGAATTCACCC. The full variable domain, completed using reference TRBV30 and TRBJ1-6, is SQTIHQWPATLVQPVGSPLSLECTVEGTSNPNLYWYRQAAGRGLQLLFYSVGIGQISSEVPQNLSASRPQDRQFILSSKKLLLSDSGFYLCAWSYDSMNSPLHFGNGTRLTVT.

Worth noting for this clone: Sequencing ends 3 residues short of the CDR3 end; the germline J gene provides the rest. V and J are TRBV7-2 and TRBJ2-7, with 9 bases fitting TRBD1. The J segment lost 3 bases and the V segment lost 3 bases, leaving 6 bases of the junction unmatched. This CDR3 contains 15 residues. Germline V CDR1 and CDR2: SGHTA, FQGNSA. Incomplete CDR3 DNA: TGTGCCAGCAGCTTGACCGGGACAGGGAACTACGAG. It yields the protein CASSLTGTGNYE. The full-length CDR3 reads as CASSLTGTGNYEQYF.

Comments on this clone: The read gets to within 3 residues of the CDR3 end, and the germline J gene fills in the rest. This chain uses TRBV5-1 with TRBJ2-7; D remains ambiguous. From germline, CDR1 is SGHRS and CDR2 YFSETQ. CDR3 length: 12 residues. V was trimmed by 0 bases and J by 3 bases, leaving 4 bases between them. Incomplete CDR3 DNA: TGCGCCAGCAGCTTGGGAGGCTACGAG. Residues: CASSLGGYE. The CDR3 in full is CASSLGGYEQYF.

Points on this clone: The DNA ends 3 residues before the CDR3 does, and the rest of the CDR3 is filled in from the germline J gene. The gene calls are TRBV10-3 and TRBJ2-2, with TRBD1 matching over 8 bases. The germline gives CDR1 ENHRY, CDR2 SYGVKD. There are 16 residues in the CDR3. The CDR3 loop reads CAISATGTGFNEKLFF. Incomplete CDR3 DNA: TGTGCCATCAGTGCTACCGGGACAGGCTTTAATGAAAAG.

Notes on this clone: The read comes to an end 3 residues before the CDR3 does, leaving the germline J gene to fill in the end. The rearrangement uses TRBV20-1 and TRBJ2-7; D perhaps matches TRBD1 (5 bases). CDR1 is DFQATT and CDR2 is SNEGSKA in the germline V gene (reference sequence). V lost 8 bases to trimming and J lost 6 bases, with 23 bases between them. The CDR3 runs to 14 residues. The CDR3 sequence: CSLGVGELRTEQYF. The CDR3 bases that were read are TGCAGTCTAGGGGTTGGAGAACTACGGACCGAG.

With regard to this clone: The observed sequence ends 3 residues before the CDR3 terminus, with the missing tail filled in from the germline J gene. V is TRBV7-8 and J is TRBJ1-2; no clear D gene. This CDR3 contains 16 residues. Germline V gene lookup returns CDR1 SGHVS and CDR2 FQNEAQ. CDR3 amino acids: CASSLDGLAAGETYTF. The DNA read from the CDR3 is TGTGCCAGCAGCTTAGATGGACTAGCAGCCGGCGAGACC.

Of note for this clone: The CDR3 goes on 3 residues after the read ends, and that part is filled in from the germline J gene. The chain couples TRBV30 to TRBJ1-3; D is perhaps TRBD1 (5 bases). Germline-derived CDR1 and CDR2 are GTSNPN and SVGIG (reference sequence). V lost 3 bases and J lost 3, with 15 bases in between. The CDR3 loop spans 15 amino acids. The covered CDR3 bases are TGTGCCTGGAGGTCCACAGGCACTATTGGAAACACC. Translated: CAWRSTGTIGNT. The full CDR3 protein reads CAWRSTGTIGNTIYF.

CDR3 residues: CSARGQSNTEAFF. CDR3 DNA (partial): TGCAGTGCTCGGGGACAGTCGAACACTGAA. The chain recombines TRBV20-1 with TRBJ1-1; 7 positions match TRBD1. The CDR3 end falls 3 residues outside the read, so it is completed with the germline J gene. There are 13 residues in the CDR3. The J segment lost 1 base and the V segment lost 5 bases, leaving 4 bases of the junction unmatched. Germline values: CDR1 DFQATT, CDR2 SNEGSKA (reference sequence).

Points on this clone: The read falls 3 residues short of the CDR3 end, and the missing part is taken from the germline J gene. The rearrangement joins TRBV29-1 to TRBJ1-5, with D unclear. In germline, CDR1 is SQVTM, CDR2 ANQGSEA. The V gene lost 1 base and the J gene lost 6 bases, with 10 bases spanning the gap. The CDR3 covers 13 residues. The part of the CDR3 DNA that was read is TGCAGCGTTGAAGTGGGGAGCGGTCAGCCC. It codes for CSVEVGSGQP. The whole CDR3 sequence reads CSVEVGSGQPQHF.

As regards this clone: Sequencing ends 3 residues short of the CDR3 end; the germline J gene provides the rest. The genes are TRBV19 and TRBJ1-2; 10 bases line up with TRBD1. Germline V lookup: CDR1 LNHDA, CDR2 SQIVND (reference sequence). V gave up 3 bases and J gave up 1 base; unmatched junction bases: 2. The CDR3 length is 15 residues. The DNA read from the CDR3 is TGTGCCAGTAGTATGTGGGACAGGGGTAACTATGGC. Its translation: CASSMWDRGNYG. The full-length CDR3 reads as CASSMWDRGNYGYTF.